Below, 4 T cell receptor beta chains from the same sample are listed, as sequenced in a study of identifying expanded T cells in peripheral blood. Libraries were prepared by immunoSEQ multiplex PCR; TCRdb keeps only in-frame clonotypes and omits some of them. The sample includes approximately 120,000 clones, roughly nine tenths of them seen just once. The sequenced sample consisted of blood. Source of these receptors: a person aged 18 to 70 in good health.

V is TRBV7-6 and J is TRBJ2-7; 11 bases align to TRBD1. This CDR3 has 13 amino acids. The germline CDR1 and CDR2 sequences are SGHVS and FNYEAQ. Germline trimming cut 8 bases from V and 4 bases from J; bases unmatched to any gene: 4. The CDR3 DNA reads TGTGCCAGCGGGGGACAGGGGGAATACGAGCAGTACTTC. This sequence encodes CASGGQGEYEQYF.

The chain recombines TRBV6-5 with TRBJ2-1, with D possibly TRBD1 on 6 matching bases. CDR3 length equals 13 residues. The V end lost 1 base, the J end lost 10 bases, and 11 bases lay between the germline ends. Germline V lookup: CDR1 MNHEY, CDR2 SVGAGI. CDR3 nucleotides: TGTGCCAGCAGTTACTATTCCCAGGGGGAGCAGTTCTTC. It specifies CASSYYSQGEQFF.

The rearrangement joins TRBV7-9 to TRBJ1-1; maybe TRBD1 (6 bases). Germline CDR1 reads SEHNR; CDR2 reads FQNEAQ (reference sequence). Trimming removed 0 bases at V and 8 bases at J, with 10 bases between. The CDR3 is 13 residues long. CDR3 nucleotide sequence: TGTGCCAGCAGCTTAGCGGGGGGCGCCGAAGCTTTCTTT. It codes for CASSLAGGAEAFF.

The sample holds a few counts of this clone. This chain links TRBV5-1 with TRBJ2-2; D is unclear. This CDR3 comprises 15 residues. The germline V gene has CDR1 SGHRS and CDR2 YFSETQ. V was shortened by 3 bases and J by 7 bases, with 16 bases between the two germline ends. The CDR3 nucleotides read TGCGCCAGCAGCTACATTATGGGGATCGGCGGGGAGCTGTTTTTT. Encoded protein: CASSYIMGIGGELFF.